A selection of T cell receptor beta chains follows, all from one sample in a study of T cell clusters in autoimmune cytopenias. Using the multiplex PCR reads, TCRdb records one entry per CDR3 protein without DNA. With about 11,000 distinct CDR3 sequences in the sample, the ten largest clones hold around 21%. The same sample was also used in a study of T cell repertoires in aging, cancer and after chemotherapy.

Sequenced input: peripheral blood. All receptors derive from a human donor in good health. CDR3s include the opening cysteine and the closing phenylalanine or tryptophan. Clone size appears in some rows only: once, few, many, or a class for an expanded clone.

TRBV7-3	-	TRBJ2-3	CASSLAGQLTDTQYF
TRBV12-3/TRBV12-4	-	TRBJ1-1	CASSLIGGTGVTEAFF
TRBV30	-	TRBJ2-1	CAWSVLTGLAGNEQFF
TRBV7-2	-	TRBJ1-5	CASSIRRDQPQHF
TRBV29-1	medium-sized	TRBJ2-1	CSVEGIYNEQFF
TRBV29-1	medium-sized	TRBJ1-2	CSVEGSDYGYTF
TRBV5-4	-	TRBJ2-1	CASSRGGTTNEQFF
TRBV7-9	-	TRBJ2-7	CASSPSYEQYF
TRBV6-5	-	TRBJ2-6	CASSYSTGNLGANVLTF
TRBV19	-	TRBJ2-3	CASSVTGTLVTDTQYF
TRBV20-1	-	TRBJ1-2	CSARDQRHGDYGYTF
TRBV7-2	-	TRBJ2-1	CASSLGTSSYNEQFF
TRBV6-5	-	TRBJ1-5	CASSYYPGVLNQPQHF
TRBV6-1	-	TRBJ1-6	CAISDPLGPGVSPLHF
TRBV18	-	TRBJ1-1	CASSPLGTGGLGTEAFF
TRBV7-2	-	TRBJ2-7	CASSLARGQGTPDEQYF
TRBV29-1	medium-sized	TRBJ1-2	CSVEEPYYGYTF
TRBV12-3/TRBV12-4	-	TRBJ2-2	CASRTSGGTGELFF
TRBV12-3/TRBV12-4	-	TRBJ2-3	CASSLYQGHTDTQYF
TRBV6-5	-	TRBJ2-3	CASSYVGGTDTQYF
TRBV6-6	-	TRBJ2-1	CASSYTRGYNEQFF
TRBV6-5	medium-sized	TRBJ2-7	CASGTTGGSIYEQYF
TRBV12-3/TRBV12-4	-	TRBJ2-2	CASSLARQGNRAGELFF